These T cell receptor beta chains were read from a single sample in a study of cytomegalovirus exposure and HLA in healthy donors. Measured with immunoSEQ multiplex PCR; TCRdb has only the in-frame clones, and not every one. This sample has roughly 190,000 clones; roughly 77% occur once, and the top ten carry about 4.6%. What was sequenced was PBMCs. The receptors originated from a man aged 25 to 45 in good health and CMV-seropositive. The CDR3 runs from the conserved cysteine through the conserved F or W. A D gene is named only where the DNA matches it firmly. Some rows mark clone size as missing; the rest say once, few, many or name a class of expanded clone.

j_gene | v_gene | abundance | d_gene | CDR3aa | CDR3nt
TRBJ1-5 | TRBV5-1 | - | TRBD1 | CASSLGGQGTGQPQHF | TGCGCCAGCAGCTTGGGGGGACAGGGAACAGGGCAGCCCCAGCATTTT
TRBJ1-2 | TRBV19 | - | TRBD1 | CASTYWDRGNYGYTF | TGTGCCAGTACTTATTGGGACAGGGGCAACTATGGCTACACCTTC
TRBJ2-2 | TRBV5-8 | - | - | CASSLPPWRYTGELFF | TGTGCCAGCAGCTTGCCCCCGTGGCGGTATACCGGGGAGCTGTTTTTT
TRBJ1-5 | TRBV30 | - | - | CAGTPRGGGNQPQHF | TGTGCCGGAACCCCTAGGGGGGGCGGCAATCAGCCCCAGCATTTT
TRBJ2-7 | TRBV5-4 | - | - | CASSLAGTASYEQYF | TGTGCCAGCAGCTTGGCGGGTACCGCCTCCTACGAGCAGTACTTC
TRBJ2-7 | TRBV7-9 | - | TRBD2 | CASSLRALADSYEQYF | TGTGCCAGCAGCTTACGCGCCCTAGCGGACTCCTACGAGCAGTACTTC
TRBJ2-2 | TRBV7-9 | - | TRBD2 | CASRGLAGGTGELFF | TGTGCCAGCAGGGGACTAGCGGGGGGCACCGGGGAGCTGTTTTTT
TRBJ1-5 | TRBV7-2 | - | - | CASSLNSGGNQPQHF | TGTGCCAGCAGCTTAAATTCGGGTGGCAATCAGCCCCAGCATTTT
TRBJ1-1 | TRBV7-6 | - | - | CASSSVGSGRATEAFF | TGTGCCAGCAGCTCCGTTGGTTCCGGGCGGGCCACTGAAGCTTTCTTT
TRBJ2-7 | TRBV9 | - | TRBD2 | CASSAGGPANSYEQYF | TGTGCCAGCAGCGCGGGAGGTCCGGCCAATTCCTACGAGCAGTACTTC
TRBJ2-1 | TRBV7-3 | - | TRBD2 | CASSLTILAGGHSYGEQFF | TGTGCCAGCAGCTTAACTATACTAGCGGGGGGGCATTCATATGGTGAGCAGTTCTTC
TRBJ1-1 | TRBV9 | - | TRBD1 | CASSTGTGGATEAFF | TGTGCCAGCAGCACCGGGACAGGGGGGGCCACTGAAGCTTTCTTT
TRBJ2-2 | TRBV11-3 | few | - | CASSLTSHTGELFF | TGTGCCAGCAGCTTAACTAGTCATACCGGGGAGCTGTTTTTT
TRBJ1-4 | TRBV5-6 | - | - | CASSGAGTTNEKLFF | TGTGCCAGCAGCGGGGCGGGAACAACTAATGAAAAACTGTTTTTT
TRBJ2-2 | TRBV4-2 | - | - | CASSQASRGGAGELFF | TGTGCCAGCAGCCAAGCGTCCCGCGGAGGTGCCGGGGAGCTGTTTTTT
TRBJ2-3 | TRBV7-9 | few | - | CASSLSLASFTDTQYF | TGTGCCAGCAGCTTAAGTCTGGCTAGTTTCACAGATACGCAGTATTTT
TRBJ2-7 | TRBV28 | once | - | CASTDSLSSYEQYF | TGTGCCAGCACAGACTCTCTGAGCTCCTACGAGCAGTACTTC
TRBJ2-7 | TRBV13 | - | TRBD1 | CASSFNPGTGVSYEQYF | TGTGCCAGCAGCTTTAACCCCGGGACAGGGGTTTCGTACGAGCAGTACTTC
TRBJ2-5 | TRBV5-1 | - | - | CASSGAGEETQYF | TGCGCCAGCAGCGGAGCCGGGGAGGAGACCCAGTACTTC
TRBJ2-7 | TRBV18 | - | TRBD1 | CASSPPGQGAYEQYF | TGTGCCAGCTCACCACCGGGACAGGGGGCCTACGAGCAGTACTTC
TRBJ2-7 | TRBV19 | - | TRBD1 | CASSIGTGGSLDF | TGTGCCAGTAGTATTGGAACAGGGGGTAGTCTGGACTTC
TRBJ1-1 | TRBV18 | - | - | CASSPQGGTEAFF | TGTGCCAGCTCACCACAGGGAGGCACTGAAGCTTTCTTT
TRBJ2-2 | TRBV5-1 | - | - | CASSNQGTGELFF | TGCGCCAGCAGCAATCAGGGGACCGGGGAGCTGTTTTTT
TRBJ1-1 | TRBV6-5 | - | - | CASSSGLPTEAFF | TGTGCCAGCAGCTCAGGGTTACCCACTGAAGCTTTCTTT
TRBJ2-3 | TRBV4-3 | - | TRBD2 | CASSQDQSGRQTTQYF | TGCGCCAGCAGCCAAGATCAGAGCGGGAGACAGACTACGCAGTATTTT
TRBJ2-6 | TRBV9 | - | TRBD1 | CASSVRGPGQDFSGANVLTF | TGTGCCAGCAGCGTGAGGGGACCGGGACAGGACTTCTCTGGGGCCAACGTCCTGACTTTC
TRBJ1-5 | TRBV4-3 | - | - | CASSQDPGYQPQHF | TGCGCCAGCAGCCAAGATCCGGGGTATCAGCCCCAGCATTTT
TRBJ2-1 | TRBV28 | - | TRBD2 | CASSSLAGGRNEQFF | TGTGCCAGCAGTTCTCTAGCGGGGGGGCGCAATGAGCAGTTCTTC
TRBJ2-6 | TRBV5-1 | - | TRBD1 | CASSSRQGRGANVLTF | TGCGCCAGCAGCTCCCGACAGGGGAGAGGGGCCAACGTCCTGACTTTC
TRBJ2-7 | TRBV19 | few | - | CASSHVQGSITYEQYF | TGTGCCAGTAGTCACGTACAGGGTTCTATCACCTACGAGCAGTACTTC
TRBJ1-1 | TRBV6-6 | - | - | CASNTGSEAFF | TGTGCCAGCAATACAGGATCTGAAGCTTTCTTT
TRBJ1-6 | TRBV7-2 | - | - | CASSWGGANDNSPLHF | TGTGCCAGCAGCTGGGGGGGGGCCAATGATAATTCACCCCTCCACTTT